A selection of T cell receptor beta chains follows, all from one sample in a study of identical twins. MiXCR, applied by TCRdb to the 5' RACE reads, yields one record per CDR3 protein. The data contain around 680,000 distinct CDR3 sequences, 8.6% of them singletons. This same sample was also part of a study on yellow fever vaccine responses in identical twins.

Sequenced input: PBMCs. All receptors come from a woman younger than 30 in good health. The CDR3 runs from the conserved cysteine through the conserved F or W. The order of the fields is V gene, clone size, J gene, D gene, CDR3 DNA, CDR3 protein. D genes are given only for firm matches. Clone size is shown for a subset of rows, as once, few, many or a class of expanded clone.

V: TRBV12-3/TRBV12-4
size: -
J: TRBJ2-7
D: TRBD1
DNA: TGTGCCAGCAGACCCGACAGGGGGCGCGACTACGAGCAGTACTTC
CDR3: CASRPDRGRDYEQYF

V: TRBV12-3/TRBV12-4
size: few
J: TRBJ2-5
D: -
DNA: TGTGCCAGCAAACTGACAGTCCTCCAAGAGACCCAGTACTTC
CDR3: CASKLTVLQETQYF

V: TRBV4-3
size: many
J: TRBJ2-3
D: TRBD1
DNA: TGCGCCAGCAGCCCGGGACAGGTGACGACAGATACGCAGTATTTT
CDR3: CASSPGQVTTDTQYF

V: TRBV29-1
size: -
J: TRBJ2-3
D: TRBD1
DNA: TGCAGCGTTGATACCCAGGGGGACAGCACAGATACGCAGTATTTT
CDR3: CSVDTQGDSTDTQYF

V: TRBV5-1
size: -
J: TRBJ2-3
D: TRBD2
DNA: TGCGCCAGCAGCTTGCGGGTGAGCGGGGGGAACACAGATACGCAGTATTTT
CDR3: CASSLRVSGGNTDTQYF

V: TRBV6-2/TRBV6-3
size: few
J: TRBJ2-7
D: TRBD2
DNA: TGTGCCAGCAGTTACGACCTAGCGGGTCACGAGCAGTACTTC
CDR3: CASSYDLAGHEQYF

V: TRBV4-3
size: many
J: TRBJ1-4
D: -
DNA: TGCGCCAGCAGCCGCGGGGGTCCCTTCGAAAAACTGTTTTTT
CDR3: CASSRGGPFEKLFF

V: TRBV28
size: -
J: TRBJ2-1
D: TRBD1
DNA: TGTGCCAGCCACAAACAGGGGGCAGGGTCCTACAATGAGCAGTTCTTC
CDR3: CASHKQGAGSYNEQFF

V: TRBV12-3/TRBV12-4
size: -
J: TRBJ2-3
D: TRBD2
DNA: TGTGCCAGCAGTTTTAATACGGGAGGGCCCGCAGATACGCAGTATTTT
CDR3: CASSFNTGGPADTQYF

V: TRBV7-9
size: -
J: TRBJ2-1
D: -
DNA: TGTGCCAGCAGCTTTCCTCGCGGCGGGGTGAACTACAATGAGCAGTTCTTC
CDR3: CASSFPRGGVNYNEQFF

V: TRBV7-3
size: -
J: TRBJ2-3
D: -
DNA: TGTGCCAGCAGCTTAGTTGGGTCACAGGGTGGGAGAGATACGCAGTATTTT
CDR3: CASSLVGSQGGRDTQYF

V: TRBV14
size: -
J: TRBJ2-3
D: -
DNA: TGTGCCAGCAGCCTTACATGGGGCGGGGCCGCTCCCCGCACAGATACGCAGTATTTT
CDR3: CASSLTWGGAAPRTDTQYF

V: TRBV5-6
size: few
J: TRBJ2-3
D: TRBD1
DNA: TGTGCCAGCAGCTCGGGACAGAGCATCACAGATACGCAGTATTTT
CDR3: CASSSGQSITDTQYF